This T cell receptor beta chain was sequenced in a study of beta chain features in type 1 diabetes. Broader study findings: A pattern of fewer insertions and more deletions at VDJ junctions was seen in type 1 diabetes patients. Shorter TCRB CDR3s, moderately but significantly so, marked every one of the four CD4+ subsets in Type 1 diabetes patients.

In this sample, this clone turned up a few times. Its specificity is not known. The investigators reverse transcribed all of the isolated RNA, so they sequenced expressed TCRB transcripts. Sequenced naive, central memory and regulatory T cell samples produced an average of about 3.7 million reads. Generated by immunoSEQ multiplex PCR, the TCRdb table keeps only in-frame clones and is missing some. The sample carries 300,000 to 350,000 clones, 9.3% recorded once. The ends lost 4 bases at V and 9 bases at J; junction bases unmatched: 6. This CDR3 has 15 amino acids. Germline lookup yields CDR1 ENHRY and CDR2 SYGVKD. Every donor had blood drawn once into heparin, approximately 110 mL on average.

The V call is TRBV10-3, the J call TRBJ1-6; 10 nucleotides agree with TRBD1. The material sequenced was central memory CD4+ T cells from blood. The clonotype was recovered from a young man with type 1 diabetes. The CDR3, as DNA: TGTGCCATCAGTGGGGGACAGGGGAGCGGTTCACCCCTCCACTTT. Its protein product is CAISGGQGSGSPLHF.